Only a few counts were recorded for the clone carrying this T cell receptor (beta chain). Antigen unknown. Trimming pared 2 bases from V and 2 bases from J, leaving 7 bases between. The CDR3 covers 13 residues. Germline CDR1 reads MGHDK; CDR2 reads SYGVNS. This record comes from a study of T-cell reconstitution after alpha-beta-depleted transplantation in children. Using unique molecular identifiers, the investigators prepared the TCRbeta library. TCRdb re-analysed the PCR reads in MiXCR, keeping a single row per CDR3 protein. The sample records under 450,000 distinct CDR3 sequences, roughly 15% being singletons. Study outcomes and limitations: In patients about two months after transplant, alpha-beta T cells reportedly arose from several hundred expanded graft clones. Surviving recipient T cells and thymic progenitors accounted for the high day-60 TCRbeta diversity observed in some patients. The authors attributed T-cell counts and diversity one year after transplant mostly to newly produced T cells.

The J gene is TRBJ2-7, the V gene TRBV25-1; D gene uncertain. The sample consisted of PBMCs, mostly from graft donor cells, taken 360 days after TCRalphabeta/CD19-depleted stem cell transplant. This receptor was obtained from a boy under three years old who had a stem cell transplant for Wiskott-Aldrich syndrome, so the T cells may come from the graft donor. CDR3 in amino acids: CASSERSAYEQYF. The CDR3 coding sequence is TGTGCCAGCAGTGAAAGGAGTGCCTACGAGCAGTACTTC.